A single sample is the source of the 31 T cell receptor beta chains below, sequenced in a study of T cell responses to AZD1222 COVID-19 vaccine. Assay: immunoSEQ multiplex PCR; the TCRdb copy retains only in-frame clones and omits some. The sample is made up of some 150,000 clones, and the top ten hold around 2.4% of it. The sample taken for sequencing was peripheral blood. The receptors derive from an adult in good health.

Here the CDR3 DNA reads TGCGCCAGCAGCTTGGGACAGGGGGAAAAAGAGACCCAGTACTTC. This encodes CASSLGQGEKETQYF. The chain carries TRBV5-1 and TRBJ2-5; TRBD1 agrees at 9 bases. Per the germline V gene, CDR1 is SGHRS and CDR2 is YFSETQ. The V gene end was trimmed by 0 bases and the J gene end by 3 bases; junction bases not matched to a gene: 3. This CDR3 spans 15 amino acids.

CDR3 in DNA: TGTGCCAGCAGCCGTACAGGGATACCCTACAATGAGCAGTTCTTC. Amino acid sequence: CASSRTGIPYNEQFF. The chain links TRBV6-5 to TRBJ2-1; weak D call: TRBD1 (6 bases). The CDR3 contains 15 residues. Per the germline V gene, CDR1 is MNHEY and CDR2 is SVGAGI. Trimming took off 6 bases at V and 2 bases at J, with 14 bases between the two ends.

This sequence joins TRBV4-2 and TRBJ2-5, with TRBD2 matching over 11 bases. Trimming at V came to 0 bases and at J to 3 bases, leaving 12 bases not matched to a gene. Germline CDR1 is LGHNA and CDR2 is YNFKEQ. The CDR3 totals 19 residues. CDR3 DNA: TGTGCCAGCAGCCAAGATCGGCTAGCGGGGGGCCAATCGGAAGAGACCCAGTACTTC. This gives the protein CASSQDRLAGGQSEETQYF.

The CDR3 DNA sequence: TGTGCCAGTAATTGGGGAGTTAACTATGGCTACACCTTC. It yields the protein CASNWGVNYGYTF. The rearrangement links TRBV19 to TRBJ1-2; D gene uncertain. Germline lookup yields CDR1 LNHDA and CDR2 SQIVND (reference sequence). This CDR3 region has 13 residues. Trimming left V 7 bases short and J 1 base short, with 10 bases between.

The chain carries TRBV7-9 and TRBJ1-3; weak D call: TRBD1 (6 bases). The CDR3 consists of 15 residues. Germline V CDR1 and CDR2: SEHNR, FQNEAQ (reference sequence). Trimming took off 5 bases at V and 7 bases at J, with 18 bases between the two ends. DNA of the CDR3: TGTGCCAGCAGCAACCCCCCCCAGGGGATGAACACCATATATTTT. Translation: CASSNPPQGMNTIYF.

This sequence joins TRBV2 and TRBJ2-5, with TRBD2 matching 7 bases. Germline V gives CDR1 SNHLY, CDR2 FYNNEI. V was clipped by 4 bases and J by 2 bases; unmatched bases: 10. This CDR3 is built from 16 residues. The CDR3 coding sequence is TGTGCCAGCAGTGGGTCTGGGGAGGGGCCACAAGAGACCCAGTACTTC. Translated, it gives CASSGSGEGPQETQYF.

Concerning this clone: The same CDR3 can be traced to other DNA sequences in this sample. The gene calls are TRBV6-2 or TRBV6-3 and TRBJ1-1; no clear D. Trimming removed 2 bases from V and 1 base from J, with 5 bases in between. The CDR3 has 13 amino acids. CDR1 is MNHEY and CDR2 is SVGEGT in the germline V gene. The CDR3 spells CASSYTGNTEAFF. CDR3 DNA sequence: TGTGCCAGCAGTTACACGGGGAACACTGAAGCTTTCTTT.

For this clone: Additional DNA sequences in this sample encode the identical CDR3. In DNA, the CDR3 is TGTGCCAGCTCCCCGGGACAGGGGGACTATGGCTACACCTTC. Its protein product is CASSPGQGDYGYTF. The V and J genes are TRBV18 and TRBJ1-2, with 11 positions matching TRBD1. The CDR3 has 14 residues. Germline CDR1 is KGHSH and CDR2 is LQKENI. V trimming: 6 bases; J trimming: 3 bases; junction bases outside the gene matches: 3.

This chain uses TRBV5-8 with TRBJ1-2; D not certain. The V gene's germline CDR1 is SGHTS and CDR2 YDEGEE. V lost 4 bases to trimming and J lost 4 bases, with 14 bases between them. CDR3 length equals 14 residues. The CDR3 region is CASSPEPGTYGYTF. The CDR3 DNA reads TGTGCCAGCAGCCCCGAACCGGGTACCTATGGCTACACCTTC.

The rearrangement uses TRBV11-2 and TRBJ2-1; TRBD1 agrees at 10 bases. V dropped 6 bases and J dropped 9; count of bases not matched to a gene: 20. The CDR3 sequence is 18 residues long. Germline V gives CDR1 SGHAT, CDR2 FQNNGV. CDR3 DNA: TGTGCCAGCAGTAGCTTAAGCACCCGGGACAGGGGTCATCGTGAGCAGTTCTTC. Translation: CASSSLSTRDRGHREQFF.

This chain connects TRBV27 to TRBJ2-1, with D perhaps matching TRBD2 (7 bases). Germline CDR1 is MNHEY and CDR2 is SMNVEV (reference sequence). The CDR3 loop spans 14 amino acids. V shed 3 bases and J shed 8 bases, with 14 bases lying between them. The CDR3 sequence is CASSFGGAVYEQFF. DNA for the CDR3: TGTGCCAGCAGTTTTGGGGGGGCCGTATATGAGCAGTTCTTC.

The gene calls are TRBV7-7 and TRBJ2-2; D tentatively fits TRBD1 or TRBD2 (5 bases each). CDR1 is SSHAT and CDR2 is FNYEAQ in the germline V gene (reference sequence). Trimming cost V 5 bases and J 7 bases, with 14 bases left between them. The CDR3 runs to 14 residues. The CDR3 DNA sequence: TGTGCCAGCAGCCCGGGACCGGACCTCGGGGAGCTGTTTTTT. Its protein is CASSPGPDLGELFF.

The chain has TRBV19 and TRBJ1-5; D is unclear. V was shortened by 5 bases and J by 3 bases, with 14 bases between the two germline ends. Per germline, CDR1 LNHDA and CDR2 SQIVND (reference sequence). The CDR3 sequence is 15 residues long. The CDR3 loop reads CASSLSLGSNQPQHF. The CDR3 region has the DNA TGTGCCAGTAGTCTCAGCCTTGGTTCCAATCAGCCCCAGCATTTT.

V usage is TRBV7-3 and J usage is TRBJ2-2; D possibly matches TRBD1 or TRBD2 (5 bases each). The CDR3 runs 14 residues. Per germline, CDR1 SGHTA and CDR2 FQGTGA. V was trimmed by 4 bases and J by 3 bases, leaving 9 bases between them. Here the CDR3 reads CASSSGTYTGELFF. CDR3 nucleotide sequence: TGTGCCAGCAGCTCCGGGACCTACACCGGGGAGCTGTTTTTT.

This rearrangement joins TRBV3-1 (or the pseudogene TRBV3-2) to TRBJ1-1; D uncertain. Trimming shortened V by 5 bases and J by 0 bases, and 7 bases separated the two germline ends. The CDR3 spans 13 residues. CDR1 is LGHDT, CDR2 YNNKEL, per germline (reference sequence). DNA for the CDR3: TGTGCCAGCAGCTCTACAGTGAACACTGAAGCTTTCTTT. Its translation: CASSSTVNTEAFF.

The chain joins TRBV20-1 to TRBJ1-1; D gene uncertain. The CDR3 runs to 15 residues. Germline lookup yields CDR1 DFQATT and CDR2 SNEGSKA (reference sequence). V lost 3 bases, J lost 1 base, and 15 bases lay in between. The CDR3 sequence is CSASVLVGTNTEAFF. In DNA, the CDR3 is TGCAGTGCTAGTGTCCTGGTGGGAACGAACACTGAAGCTTTCTTT.

The rearrangement uses TRBV15 and TRBJ1-2; 7 nucleotides line up with TRBD1. Germline CDR1 LNHNV, CDR2 YYDKDF (reference sequence). Germline trimming cut 2 bases from V and 7 bases from J; bases unmatched to any gene: 4. The CDR3 runs to 13 residues. CDR3 sequence (DNA): TGTGCCACCAGCAGAAACAGGGGAGGTGGCTACACCTTC. This encodes CATSRNRGGGYTF.

J is TRBJ1-1 and V is TRBV30; D possibly corresponds to TRBD1 (6 bases). This CDR3 has 14 amino acids. V was cut by 5 bases and J by 1 base, with 14 bases left in between. From germline, CDR1 is GTSNPN and CDR2 SVGIG (reference sequence). CDR3 sequence: CAWGVRGGNTEAFF. The CDR3 DNA reads as TGTGCCTGGGGGGTCCGAGGGGGGAACACTGAAGCTTTCTTT.

The V and J genes are TRBV4-2 and TRBJ2-7, with D unresolved. V was pared by 0 bases and J by 5 bases, with 14 bases between. The CDR3 is made up of 15 amino acids. CDR1 and CDR2 (germline): LGHNA, YNFKEQ. CDR3 coding DNA: TGTGCCAGCAGCCAAGATTATGGGGTTCCCCACGAGCAGTACTTC. Translation: CASSQDYGVPHEQYF.

Comments on this clone: Germline and junction disagree at one end, which may indicate a read error. The chain has TRBV5-1 and TRBJ1-1, with D uncertain. Germline V CDR1 and CDR2: SGHRS, YFSETQ. The CDR3 contains 16 residues. CDR3 residues: CASRLGGGLANTEAFF. The CDR3 bases are TGCGCCAGCAGGTTGGGAGGAGGGCTGGCGAACACTGAAGCTTTCTTT.

This chain joins TRBV28 and TRBJ1-3; 10 nucleotides match TRBD1. From germline, CDR1 is MDHEN and CDR2 SYDVKM. This CDR3 spans 16 amino acids. V was pared by 7 bases and J by 3 bases, with 9 bases of the junction left unmatched. The CDR3 sequence: CASIGGQGFGGNTIYF. The CDR3 coding sequence is TGTGCCAGCATTGGGGGACAGGGGTTTGGTGGAAACACCATATATTTT.

The V and J genes are TRBV4-2 and TRBJ1-4; D may be TRBD1 (6 bases). The CDR3 extends over 15 amino acids. Germline V gives CDR1 LGHNA, CDR2 YNFKEQ. Trimming took off 3 bases at V and 7 bases at J, with 15 bases between the two ends. CDR3: CASSQSSTGSEKLFF. The CDR3 DNA is TGTGCCAGCAGCCAGTCCAGTACAGGGAGTGAAAAACTGTTTTTT.

This chain connects TRBV6-5 to TRBJ1-5, with D perhaps TRBD1 (6 bases). The CDR3 covers 15 residues. The V and J ends lost 7 bases and 9 bases respectively, with 22 bases between them. Germline CDR1 and CDR2: MNHEY and SVGAGI. Written as DNA, the CDR3 is TGTGCCAGCAAAATGAGTTGGGGGGCCCAAGGGCCCCAGCATTTT. It yields the protein CASKMSWGAQGPQHF.

The V gene is TRBV28, the J gene TRBJ1-5; TRBD1 matches 9 bases. Trimming at V came to 5 bases and at J to 5 bases, leaving 10 bases not matched to a gene. In germline, CDR1 is MDHEN, CDR2 SYDVKM. CDR3 length: 16 amino acids. The CDR3, as DNA: TGTGCCAGCAGTCCTCACAGGGGGCAGGGTTATCAGCCCCAGCATTTT. Translating gives CASSPHRGQGYQPQHF.

The chain carries TRBV27 and TRBJ2-7, with 8 bases fitting TRBD1. This CDR3 spans 12 amino acids. V shed 6 bases and J 2 bases; nucleotides not matched to a gene: 0. CDR1 and CDR2 (germline): MNHEY, SMNVEV (reference sequence). CDR3 sequence reads: CASRDRAYEQYF. The DNA of the CDR3 is TGTGCCAGCAGGGACAGGGCCTACGAGCAGTACTTC.

The chain links TRBV9 to TRBJ1-1, with D unresolved. Trimming pared 0 bases from V and 0 bases from J, leaving 6 bases between. The germline V gene encodes CDR1 SGDLS and CDR2 YYNGEE. This CDR3 comprises 14 residues. CDR3 sequence reads: CASSVARVNTEAFF. The CDR3 DNA follows: TGTGCCAGCAGCGTAGCGCGCGTGAACACTGAAGCTTTCTTT.

V usage is TRBV12-3 or TRBV12-4 and J usage is TRBJ2-1, with TRBD2 matching over 7 bases. V lost 5 bases, J lost 6 bases, and 1 base stayed unmatched. The CDR3 length is 12 residues. CDR3 sequence: CASSGLGNEQFF. DNA for the CDR3: TGTGCCAGCAGTGGACTAGGCAATGAGCAGTTCTTC.

The chain employs TRBV2 and TRBJ1-6; D perhaps matches TRBD1 (6 bases). V lost 2 bases, J lost 9 bases, and 11 bases lay in between. This CDR3 has 14 amino acids. Per the germline V gene, CDR1 is SNHLY and CDR2 is FYNNEI. CDR3 coding DNA: TGTGCCAGCAGTGAAAGGGGGTTAAGTTCACCCCTCCACTTT. Amino acids: CASSERGLSSPLHF. Supplemented by reference TRBV2 and TRBJ1-6, the full variable domain reads EPEVTQTPSHQVTQMGQEVILRCVPISNHLYFYWYRQILGQKVEFLVSFYNNEISEKSEIFDDQFSVERPDGSNFTLKIRSTKLEDSAMYFCASSERGLSSPLHFGNGTRLTVT.

The chain has TRBV7-9 and TRBJ2-7, with a tentative D call TRBD2 (5 bases). CDR1 SEHNR and CDR2 FQNEAQ come from the germline V gene (reference sequence). Between the trimmed V and J ends, which lost 3 bases and 6 bases, there was a span of 9 bases. CDR3 length: 12 residues. CDR3 nucleotide sequence: TGTGCCAGCAGCTTCGGAGAGGGCGAGCAGTACTTC. Protein product: CASSFGEGEQYF.

V usage is TRBV13 and J usage is TRBJ1-2, with a weak D call TRBD1 (5 bases). The germline V gene encodes CDR1 PRHDT and CDR2 FYEKMQ (reference sequence). The CDR3 consists of 16 residues. V was cut by 5 bases and J by 8 bases, with 24 bases left in between. This chain's CDR3 is CASSPPGGEKKEGYTF. The CDR3 coding sequence is TGTGCCAGCAGCCCTCCCGGGGGGGAGAAGAAGGAAGGCTACACCTTC. The variable domain in full, with the rest retrieved from reference TRBV13 and TRBJ1-2, is AAGVIQSPRHLIKEKRETATLKCYPIPRHDTVYWYQQGPGQDPQFLISFYEKMQSDKGSIPDRFSAQQFSDYHSELNMSSLELGDSALYFCASSPPGGEKKEGYTFGSGTRLTVV.

This sequence joins TRBV7-2 and TRBJ1-5; no reliable D call. The CDR3 is 15 amino acids. CDR1 and CDR2 (germline): SGHTA, FQGNSA. The V end lost 5 bases, the J end lost 11 bases, and 22 bases lay between the germline ends. CDR3 nucleotides: TGTGCCAGCAGCCTATCCCCCGGAGTCGTGGAATCCCAGCATTTT. Its protein product is CASSLSPGVVESQHF.